This passage covers 16 T cell receptor beta chains from one sample sequenced in a study of T cells after yellow fever vaccination. MiXCR, applied by TCRdb to the 5' RACE reads, yields one record per CDR3 protein. The table includes 300,000 or so distinct CDR3 sequences, almost 4% detected once. Material: PBMCs, obtained 5 days after the yellow fever booster vaccination. Receptors were obtained from a man aged 18 to 29 who received the YFV17D yellow fever vaccine.

This clonotype occurred a few times. The CDR3 spells CASSNRTGGNSPLHF. The DNA for the CDR3 is TGTGCCAGCAGCAACCGGACAGGGGGAAATTCACCCCTCCACTTT. The gene calls are TRBV7-9 and TRBJ1-6, with 10 bases aligning to TRBD1. The CDR3 runs 15 residues. Germline assignment: CDR1 SEHNR and CDR2 FQNEAQ (reference sequence). V trimming: 5 bases; J trimming: 7 bases; junction bases outside the gene matches: 5.

The V call is TRBV11-2, the J call TRBJ1-3, with no clear D. The CDR3 consists of 16 residues. Between the trimmed V and J ends, which lost 2 bases and 2 bases, there was a span of 13 bases. Germline assignment: CDR1 SGHAT and CDR2 FQNNGV. The DNA of the CDR3 is TGTGCCAGCAGCTTATATCATGGACCGGCTGGAAACACCATATATTTT. Protein product: CASSLYHGPAGNTIYF.

There are many counts of this clonotype. The rearrangement links TRBV18 to TRBJ2-2; 7 nucleotides agree with TRBD1. The CDR3 sequence is 15 residues long. V shed 4 bases, J shed 4 bases, and the junction held 6 bases outside the gene matches. Germline loops: CDR1 KGHSH, CDR2 LQKENI. The chain's CDR3 is CASSLGTVTTGELFF. Here the CDR3 DNA reads TGTGCCAGCTCACTAGGGACAGTCACCACCGGGGAGCTGTTTTTT.

This clonotype was detected a few times. V gene TRBV7-2 combines with J gene TRBJ1-1; unclear D gene. The germline V gene has CDR1 SGHTA and CDR2 FQGNSA. V was trimmed by 2 bases and J by 3 bases, leaving 7 bases between them. This CDR3 contains 13 residues. The CDR3 protein is CASSLFGYTEAFF. DNA of the CDR3: TGTGCCAGCAGCTTATTCGGGTACACTGAAGCTTTCTTT.

This clonotype was seen a few times. V gene TRBV7-3 combines with J gene TRBJ2-1, with 10 bases that match TRBD2. V lost 3 bases, J lost 9 bases, and 8 bases stayed unmatched. The CDR3 runs to 15 residues. Germline V gene sequence: CDR1 SGHTA, CDR2 FQGTGA. The CDR3 protein is CASSFSGGQGGEQFF. The CDR3 region has the DNA TGTGCCAGCAGCTTTAGCGGGGGGCAAGGGGGTGAGCAGTTCTTC.

This clonotype was detected ten times or more. V usage is TRBV2 and J usage is TRBJ2-5; TRBD1 aligns across 8 bases. This CDR3 comprises 14 residues. Looked up from germline, CDR1 is SNHLY and CDR2 is FYNNEI. The V gene end was trimmed by 3 bases and the J gene end by 9 bases; junction bases not matched to a gene: 9. As DNA, the CDR3 is TGTGCCAGCAGTGAGCTTACCAGGGGGCTGCCCCAGTACTTC. This translates into CASSELTRGLPQYF.

V usage is TRBV27 and J usage is TRBJ1-1, with D possibly being TRBD1 (6 bases). This CDR3 has 16 amino acids. The V end was cut by 4 bases, the J end by 3 bases, with 18 bases between. Germline assignment: CDR1 MNHEY and CDR2 SMNVEV (reference sequence). CDR3 residues: CASSSRNREGYTEAFF. In nucleotides, the CDR3 is TGTGCCAGCAGTTCCCGAAACAGGGAGGGGTACACTGAAGCTTTCTTT.

This clonotype appeared many times. This chain links TRBV5-1 with TRBJ2-3; D gene unclear. The CDR3 consists of 14 residues. The V gene's germline CDR1 is SGHRS and CDR2 YFSETQ. The V and J ends lost 2 bases and 5 bases respectively, with 12 bases between them. The CDR3 DNA sequence: TGCGCCAGCAGCTTAGGCCAAAGGGTAGATACGCAGTATTTT. Its protein product is CASSLGQRVDTQYF.

This clonotype was counted between two and nine times. This chain connects TRBV28 to TRBJ2-7, with D possibly matching TRBD2 (6 bases). There are 18 residues in the CDR3. Germline V CDR1 and CDR2: MDHEN, SYDVKM. V lost 8 bases to trimming and J lost 3 bases, with 29 bases between them. CDR3 bases: TGTGCCAGCGGACCGGGACTTTTTCCCGCGGGTTCCAGCTACGAGCAGTACGTC. This codes for CASGPGLFPAGSSYEQYV.

This clonotype was seen many times. The chain combines TRBV5-1 with TRBJ2-3; TRBD1 agrees at 7 bases. Germline V gene sequence: CDR1 SGHRS, CDR2 YFSETQ. CDR3 length: 14 residues. V lost 2 bases to trimming and J lost 5 bases; unmatched junction nucleotides: 5. This chain's CDR3 is CASSFGQVKDTQYF. The CDR3 DNA sequence: TGCGCCAGCAGCTTCGGACAGGTTAAAGATACGCAGTATTTT.

This clonotype came up many times. The chain combines TRBV4-3 with TRBJ2-1; D is unresolved. CDR1 is LGHNA, CDR2 YSLEER, per germline. This CDR3 has 18 amino acids. Trimming pared 3 bases from V and 7 bases from J, leaving 25 bases between. Written as DNA, the CDR3 is TGCGCCAGCAGCCAGGGCATTTACTCTACCGCCTCCGGGAATGAGCAGTTCTTC. This translates into CASSQGIYSTASGNEQFF.

This clonotype was seen at least ten times. The chain links TRBV27 to TRBJ1-1; no firm D call. The CDR3 has 13 amino acids. The V gene's germline CDR1 is MNHEY and CDR2 SMNVEV (reference sequence). V was clipped by 6 bases and J by 1 base, with 9 bases between them. CDR3 DNA: TGTGCCAGCAGCCCCGGTTGGAACACTGAAGCTTTCTTT. Its protein is CASSPGWNTEAFF.

This clonotype has only a few counts. The chain uses TRBV18 and TRBJ2-1; TRBD2 aligns across 7 bases. The length of the CDR3 is 12 residues. The J segment lost 8 bases and the V segment lost 10 bases, leaving 8 bases of the junction unmatched. The germline gives CDR1 KGHSH, CDR2 LQKENI. The CDR3 DNA sequence: TGTGCCACCGCCGGGGGGTTGGATGAGCAGTTCTTC. Amino acids: CATAGGLDEQFF.

This clonotype occurred many times. This chain uses TRBV24-1 with TRBJ2-1; tentative D call: TRBD1 (5 bases). Germline V CDR1 and CDR2: KGHDR, SFDVKD. V lost 5 bases and J 9 bases, leaving 16 bases between the germline ends. CDR3 length equals 14 residues. The CDR3 DNA reads as TGTGCCACCAGTGGTGTAAGGGGCGGTGTTGAGCAGTTCTTC. Protein sequence: CATSGVRGGVEQFF.

This clonotype was seen a few times. The gene calls are TRBV14 and TRBJ2-6; 8 bases align to TRBD2. Germline V gene data show CDR1 as SGHDN and CDR2 as FVKESK. The CDR3 sequence is 20 residues long. Trimming removed 1 base from V and 0 bases from J; junction bases left unmatched: 11. The CDR3 coding sequence is TGTGCCAGCAGCCAAGGCCAGGGACTAGGTGCGAACTCTGGGGCCAACGTCCTGACTTTC. Amino acid sequence: CASSQGQGLGANSGANVLTF.

This clonotype was seen ten or more times. The V call is TRBV7-9, the J call TRBJ2-7, with D hard to call. V lost 6 bases to trimming and J lost 6 bases, with 12 bases between them. Per germline, CDR1 SEHNR and CDR2 FQNEAQ (reference sequence). The CDR3 consists of 12 residues. The CDR3 sequence is CASRSDRPEQYF. CDR3 sequence (DNA): TGTGCCAGCAGGAGCGATAGGCCCGAGCAGTACTTC.